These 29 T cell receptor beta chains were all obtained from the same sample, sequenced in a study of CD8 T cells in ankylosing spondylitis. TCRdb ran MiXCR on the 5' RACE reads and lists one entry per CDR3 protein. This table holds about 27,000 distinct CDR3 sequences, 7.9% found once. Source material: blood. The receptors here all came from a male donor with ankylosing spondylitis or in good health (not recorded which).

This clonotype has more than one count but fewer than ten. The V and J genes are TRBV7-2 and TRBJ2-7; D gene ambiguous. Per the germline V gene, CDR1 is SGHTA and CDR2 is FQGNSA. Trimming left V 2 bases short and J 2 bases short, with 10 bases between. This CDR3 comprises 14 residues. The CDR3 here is CASSLNAETYEQYV. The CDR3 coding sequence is TGTGCCAGCAGCTTAAACGCGGAAACCTACGAGCAGTACGTC.

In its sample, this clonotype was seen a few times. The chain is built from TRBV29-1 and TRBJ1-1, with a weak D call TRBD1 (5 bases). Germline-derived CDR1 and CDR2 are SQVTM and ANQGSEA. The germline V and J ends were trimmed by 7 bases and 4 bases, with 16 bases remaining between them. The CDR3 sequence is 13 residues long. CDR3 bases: TGCAGCGCCGAGCCGGCGGGGACCACTGAAGCTTTCTTT. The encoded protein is CSAEPAGTTEAFF. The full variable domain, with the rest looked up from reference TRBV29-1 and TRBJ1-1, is SAVISQKPSRDICQRGTSLTIQCQVDSQVTMMFWYRQQPGQSLTLIATANQGSEATYESGFVIDKFPISRPNLTFSTLTVSNMSPEDSSIYLCSAEPAGTTEAFFGQGTRLTVV.

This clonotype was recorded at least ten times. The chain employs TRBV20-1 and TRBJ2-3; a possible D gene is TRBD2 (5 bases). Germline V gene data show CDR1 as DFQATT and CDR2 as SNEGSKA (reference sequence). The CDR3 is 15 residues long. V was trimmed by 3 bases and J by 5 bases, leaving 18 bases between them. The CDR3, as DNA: TGCAGTGCTAGCCCGGGCATCCCCGAGGGAGATACGCAGTATTTT. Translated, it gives CSASPGIPEGDTQYF.

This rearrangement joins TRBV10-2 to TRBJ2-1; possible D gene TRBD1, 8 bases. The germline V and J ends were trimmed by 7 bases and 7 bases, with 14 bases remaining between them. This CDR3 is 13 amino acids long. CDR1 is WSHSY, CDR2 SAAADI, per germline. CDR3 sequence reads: CASKTGGGNEQFF. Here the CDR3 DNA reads TGCGCCAGCAAAACAGGGGGAGGGAATGAGCAGTTCTTC.

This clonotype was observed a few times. CDR3: CSASFSGIYNEQFF. DNA for the CDR3: TGCAGTGCTAGTTTCAGCGGGATCTACAATGAGCAGTTCTTC. V and J are TRBV20-1 and TRBJ2-1; TRBD2 matches at 7 bases. Germline V gene data show CDR1 as DFQATT and CDR2 as SNEGSKA (reference sequence). With 3 bases clipped from V and 3 bases from J, the junction kept 5 bases outside the gene matches. The CDR3 covers 14 residues.

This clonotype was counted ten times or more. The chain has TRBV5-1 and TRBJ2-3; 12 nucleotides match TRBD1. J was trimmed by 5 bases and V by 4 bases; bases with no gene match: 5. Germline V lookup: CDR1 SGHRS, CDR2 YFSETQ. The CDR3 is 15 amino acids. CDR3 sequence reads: CASSRGTGGVDTQYF. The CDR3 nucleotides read TGCGCCAGCAGCCGCGGGACAGGGGGCGTAGATACGCAGTATTTT. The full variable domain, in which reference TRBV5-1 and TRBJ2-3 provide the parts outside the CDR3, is KAGVTQTPRYLIKTRGQQVTLSCSPISGHRSVSWYQQTPGQGLQFLFEYFSETQRNKGNFPGRFSGRQFSNSRSEMNVSTLELGDSALYLCASSRGTGGVDTQYFGPGTRLTVL.

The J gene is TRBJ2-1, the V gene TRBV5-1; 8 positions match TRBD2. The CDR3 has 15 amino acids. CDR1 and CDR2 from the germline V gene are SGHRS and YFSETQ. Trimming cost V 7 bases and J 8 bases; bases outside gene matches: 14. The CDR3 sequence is CASAPGGSYIDEQFF. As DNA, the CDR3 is TGCGCCAGCGCCCCGGGGGGGTCTTATATAGATGAGCAGTTCTTC.

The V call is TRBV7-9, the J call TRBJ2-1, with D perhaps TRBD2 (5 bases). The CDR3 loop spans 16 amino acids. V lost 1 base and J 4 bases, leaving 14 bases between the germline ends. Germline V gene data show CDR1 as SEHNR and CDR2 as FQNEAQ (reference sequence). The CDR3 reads CASSLGWRASYNEQFF. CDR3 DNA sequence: TGTGCCAGCAGCTTAGGCTGGCGGGCGTCTTACAATGAGCAGTTCTTC.

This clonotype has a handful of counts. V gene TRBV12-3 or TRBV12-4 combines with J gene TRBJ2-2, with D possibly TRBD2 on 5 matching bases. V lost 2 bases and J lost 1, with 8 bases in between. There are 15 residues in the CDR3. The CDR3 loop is CASSLLRGNTGELFF. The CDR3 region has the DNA TGTGCCAGCAGTTTACTACGGGGGAACACCGGGGAGCTGTTTTTT.

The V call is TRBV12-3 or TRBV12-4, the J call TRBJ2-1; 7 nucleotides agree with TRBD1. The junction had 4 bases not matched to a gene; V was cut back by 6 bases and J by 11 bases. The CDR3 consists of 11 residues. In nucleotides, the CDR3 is TGTGCCAGCAGCCCGGGACAGAAGCAGTTCTTC. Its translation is CASSPGQKQFF.

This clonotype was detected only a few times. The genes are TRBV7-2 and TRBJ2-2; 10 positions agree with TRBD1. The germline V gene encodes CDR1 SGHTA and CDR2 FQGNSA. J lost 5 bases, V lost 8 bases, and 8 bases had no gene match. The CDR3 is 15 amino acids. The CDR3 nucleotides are TGTGCCAGCCGAATCCGGACAGGGGGAACCGGGGAGCTGTTTTTT. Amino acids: CASRIRTGGTGELFF.

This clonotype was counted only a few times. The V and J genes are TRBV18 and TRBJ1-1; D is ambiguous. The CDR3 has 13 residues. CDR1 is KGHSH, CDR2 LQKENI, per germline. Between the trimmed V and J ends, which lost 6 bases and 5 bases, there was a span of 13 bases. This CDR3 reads CASSPHSGTEAFF. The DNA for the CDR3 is TGTGCCAGCTCGCCCCATAGCGGAACTGAAGCTTTCTTT.

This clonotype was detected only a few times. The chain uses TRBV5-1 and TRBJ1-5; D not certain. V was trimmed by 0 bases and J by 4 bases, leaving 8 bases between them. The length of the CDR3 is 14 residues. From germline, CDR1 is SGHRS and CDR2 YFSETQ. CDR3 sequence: CASSLGTVNQPQHF. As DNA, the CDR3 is TGCGCCAGCAGCTTGGGGACGGTAAATCAGCCCCAGCATTTT.

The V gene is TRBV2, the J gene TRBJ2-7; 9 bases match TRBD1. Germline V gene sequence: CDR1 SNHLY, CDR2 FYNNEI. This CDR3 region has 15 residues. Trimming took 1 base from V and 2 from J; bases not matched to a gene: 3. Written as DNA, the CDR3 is TGTGCCAGCAGTGAAGGGACAGGGGTTCCCTACGAGCAGTACTTC. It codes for CASSEGTGVPYEQYF.

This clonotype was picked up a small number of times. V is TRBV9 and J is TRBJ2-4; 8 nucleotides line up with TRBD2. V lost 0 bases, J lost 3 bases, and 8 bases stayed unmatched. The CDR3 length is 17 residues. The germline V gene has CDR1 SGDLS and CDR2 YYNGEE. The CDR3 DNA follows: TGTGCCAGCAGCGTAGGGTCTTTGGCGGGGGGCAAAAACATTCAGTACTTC. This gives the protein CASSVGSLAGGKNIQYF.

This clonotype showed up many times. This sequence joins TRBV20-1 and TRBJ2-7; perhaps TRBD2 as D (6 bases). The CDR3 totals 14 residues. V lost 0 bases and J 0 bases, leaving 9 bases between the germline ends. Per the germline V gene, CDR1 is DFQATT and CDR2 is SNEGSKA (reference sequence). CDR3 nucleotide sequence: TGCAGTGCTAGAGAGGGCGGGAACTCCTACGAGCAGTACTTC. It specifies CSAREGGNSYEQYF.

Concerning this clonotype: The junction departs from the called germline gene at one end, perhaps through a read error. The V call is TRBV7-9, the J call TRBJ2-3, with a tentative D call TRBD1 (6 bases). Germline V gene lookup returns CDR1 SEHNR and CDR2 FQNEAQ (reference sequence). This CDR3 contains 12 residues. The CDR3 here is CASSSSGATQYF. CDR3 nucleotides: TGTGCCAGCAGCTCCTCAGGGGCCACGCAATATTTT.

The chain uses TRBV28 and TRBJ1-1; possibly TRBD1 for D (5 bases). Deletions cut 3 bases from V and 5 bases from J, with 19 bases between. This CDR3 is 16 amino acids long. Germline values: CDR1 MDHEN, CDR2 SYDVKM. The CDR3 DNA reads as TGTGCCAGCAGTTTGGTAGGGGAACGGCTCGGGACTGAAGCTTTCTTT. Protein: CASSLVGERLGTEAFF.

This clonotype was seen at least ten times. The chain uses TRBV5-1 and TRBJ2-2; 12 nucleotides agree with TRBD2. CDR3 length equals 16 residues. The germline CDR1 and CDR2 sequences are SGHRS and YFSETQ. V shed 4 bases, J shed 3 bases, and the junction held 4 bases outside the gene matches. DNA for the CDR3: TGCGCCAGCAGCCCTGGACTAGCGGGATACACCGGGGAGCTGTTTTTT. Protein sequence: CASSPGLAGYTGELFF.

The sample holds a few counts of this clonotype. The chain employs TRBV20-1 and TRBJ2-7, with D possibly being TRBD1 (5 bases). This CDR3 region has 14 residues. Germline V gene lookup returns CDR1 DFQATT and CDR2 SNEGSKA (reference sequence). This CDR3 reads CRAPTGRGCYEQYV. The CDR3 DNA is TGCAGAGCACCTACAGGTCGCGGCTGCTACGAGCAGTACGTC.

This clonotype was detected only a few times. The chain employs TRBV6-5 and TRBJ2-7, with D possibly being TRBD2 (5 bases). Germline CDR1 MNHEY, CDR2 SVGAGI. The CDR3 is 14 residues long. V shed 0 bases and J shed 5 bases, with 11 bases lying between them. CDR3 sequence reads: CASSYSGSGNEQYF. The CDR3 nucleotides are TGTGCCAGCAGTTACTCGGGGTCGGGGAACGAGCAGTACTTC.

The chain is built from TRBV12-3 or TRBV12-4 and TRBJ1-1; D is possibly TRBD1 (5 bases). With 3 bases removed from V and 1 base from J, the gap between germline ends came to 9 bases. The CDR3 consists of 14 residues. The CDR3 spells CASSFFQGNTEAFF. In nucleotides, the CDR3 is TGTGCCAGCAGTTTTTTTCAGGGGAACACTGAAGCTTTCTTT.

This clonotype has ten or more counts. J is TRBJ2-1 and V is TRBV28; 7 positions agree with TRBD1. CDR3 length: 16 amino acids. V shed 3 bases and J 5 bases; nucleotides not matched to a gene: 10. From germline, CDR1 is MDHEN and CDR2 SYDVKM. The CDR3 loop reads CASSFPPGGADNEQFF. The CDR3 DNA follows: TGTGCCAGCAGTTTTCCACCAGGGGGTGCGGACAATGAGCAGTTCTTC.

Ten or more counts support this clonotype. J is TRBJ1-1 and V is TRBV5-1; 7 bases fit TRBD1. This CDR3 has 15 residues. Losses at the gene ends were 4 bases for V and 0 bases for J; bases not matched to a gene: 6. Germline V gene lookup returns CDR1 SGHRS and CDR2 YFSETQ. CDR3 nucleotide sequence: TGCGCCAGCAGCAACAGGACAGGAATGAACACTGAAGCTTTCTTT. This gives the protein CASSNRTGMNTEAFF.

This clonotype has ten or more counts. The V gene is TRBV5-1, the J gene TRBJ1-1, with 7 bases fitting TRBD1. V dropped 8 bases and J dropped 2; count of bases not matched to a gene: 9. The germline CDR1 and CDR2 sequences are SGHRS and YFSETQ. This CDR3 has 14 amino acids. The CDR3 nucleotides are TGCGCCAGTGGGCGTGACAGGGCCAACACTGAAGCTTTCTTT. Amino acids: CASGRDRANTEAFF.

DNA for the CDR3: TGTGCCAGCAGCAAAGTGTTCGGCCCCTCGAACACCGGGGAGCTGTTTTTT. Encoded protein: CASSKVFGPSNTGELFF. The chain links TRBV21-1 to TRBJ2-2; the table's TRBD1 call for D was not verified on the DNA. TRBV21-1 is marked as a pseudogene. The CDR3 runs to 17 residues.

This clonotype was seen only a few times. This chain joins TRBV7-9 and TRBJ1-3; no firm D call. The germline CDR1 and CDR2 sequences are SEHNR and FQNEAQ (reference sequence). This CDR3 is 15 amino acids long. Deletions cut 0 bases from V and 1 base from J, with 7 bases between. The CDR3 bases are TGTGCCAGCAGCTTAGCTGGCACTTCTGGAAACACCATATATTTT. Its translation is CASSLAGTSGNTIYF.

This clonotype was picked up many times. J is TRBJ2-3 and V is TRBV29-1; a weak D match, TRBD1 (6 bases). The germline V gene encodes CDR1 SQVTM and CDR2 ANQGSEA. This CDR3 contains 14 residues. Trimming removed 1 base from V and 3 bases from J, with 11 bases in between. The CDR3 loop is CSVEGGGFTDTQYF. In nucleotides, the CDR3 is TGCAGCGTTGAAGGAGGGGGATTTACAGATACGCAGTATTTT.

The CDR3 bases are TGCAGTGCTACCGACGCGCGCGAGAGCTCCTACGAGCAGTACTTC. Protein sequence: CSATDARESSYEQYF. The gene calls are TRBV20-1 and TRBJ2-7; D unclear. The CDR3 consists of 15 residues. The germline CDR1 and CDR2 sequences are DFQATT and SNEGSKA (reference sequence). The V and J ends lost 4 bases and 0 bases respectively, with 16 bases between them.